Listed here are 2 T cell receptor beta chains from one sample, sequenced in a study of beta chain features in type 1 diabetes. Every isolated RNA sample was fully reverse transcribed, so sequencing captured expressed TCRB transcripts. Measured with immunoSEQ multiplex PCR; TCRdb has only the in-frame clones, and not every one. Of 620,000 or so clones listed, around 15% were seen once; the top ten hold about 0.097%. Sequenced: naive CD4+ T cells from blood. The receptors derive from a man aged 18 to 30 in good health.

This clone was seen a few times. The chain employs TRBV18 and TRBJ2-3, with D perhaps TRBD1 (6 bases). The V gene's germline CDR1 is KGHSH and CDR2 LQKENI. V was trimmed by 1 base and J by 6 bases, leaving 14 bases between them. The CDR3 is 15 amino acids. The chain's CDR3 is CASSPQQGQTDTQYF. For the CDR3, the DNA is TGTGCCAGCTCACCACAGCAGGGGCAGACGGATACGCAGTATTTT.

V usage is TRBV10-3 and J usage is TRBJ1-1; 8 nucleotides align to TRBD1. The junction had 4 bases not matched to a gene; V was cut back by 8 bases and J by 8 bases. In germline, CDR1 is ENHRY, CDR2 SYGVKD. This CDR3 is 11 amino acids long. This CDR3 is CAIQGAAEAFF. CDR3 in DNA: TGTGCCATCCAGGGGGCAGCCGAAGCTTTCTTT.